Sequencing of this T cell receptor (beta chain) was carried out in a study of blood T cell repertoires in COVID-19. This clone was seen more than once but under ten times. This table comes from immunoSEQ multiplex PCR, and its TCRdb copy is limited to in-frame clones, with some not included. Of 200,000 to 250,000 clones in the sample, 82% were seen once. The germline gives CDR1 SEHNR, CDR2 FQNEAQ (reference sequence). V was cut by 5 bases and J by 8 bases, with 9 bases left in between. The CDR3 is 11 residues long. The material sequenced was PBMCs or T cells enriched from blood (not recorded which). V is TRBV7-9 and J is TRBJ1-1; D gene unclear. The source is a woman aged 60-70 years who had recovered from COVID-19. CDR3 amino acids: CASSRTGEAFF. In DNA, the CDR3 is TGTGCCAGCAGCCGGACTGGAGAAGCTTTCTTT.